This entry lists 4 T cell receptor beta chains sequenced from one sample in a study of T cell responses to AZD1222 COVID-19 vaccine. TCRdb keeps only in-frame clones here, not all; method: immunoSEQ multiplex PCR. The sample has around 59,000 clones, roughly 89% seen once; the top ten hold 6.1%. The input for sequencing was peripheral blood, taken 28 days after the second AZD1222 dose. These receptors were collected from an adult who received the AZD1222 COVID-19 vaccine.

This sequence joins TRBV18 and TRBJ1-1; D is uncertain. The CDR3 loop spans 14 amino acids. Trimming took off 2 bases at V and 7 bases at J, with 14 bases between the two ends. From germline, CDR1 is KGHSH and CDR2 LQKENI. The CDR3 coding sequence is TGTGCCAGCTCACCAAGGAACGGAGACGGTGAAGCTTTCTTT. Translated, it gives CASSPRNGDGEAFF.

The V and J genes are TRBV6-5 and TRBJ2-7, with D perhaps TRBD1 or TRBD2 (5 bases each). The CDR3 consists of 13 residues. V was trimmed by 2 bases and J by 9 bases, leaving 14 bases between them. The V gene's germline CDR1 is MNHEY and CDR2 SVGAGI. As DNA, the CDR3 is TGTGCCAGCAGTTACCAAAGAGGGGCGTTGCAGTACTTC. Protein: CASSYQRGALQYF.

V usage is TRBV30 and J usage is TRBJ1-5; D not certain. Germline values: CDR1 GTSNPN, CDR2 SVGIG (reference sequence). Trimming cost V 0 bases and J 7 bases, with 13 bases left between them. This CDR3 has 14 residues. CDR3 sequence: CAWSVLGPDQPQHF. Here the CDR3 DNA reads TGTGCCTGGAGTGTACTAGGTCCCGACCAGCCCCAGCATTTT.

This chain uses TRBV12-5 with TRBJ2-1; 8 nucleotides line up with TRBD1. CDR1 is LGHNT and CDR2 is FRNRAP in the germline V gene. V shed 1 base and J 4 bases; nucleotides not matched to a gene: 9. This CDR3 contains 17 residues. Here the CDR3 DNA reads TGTGCTAGTGGTTTGGGGGCTGGGACAGGAGTGTACAATGAGCAGTTCTTC. Its translation: CASGLGAGTGVYNEQFF.